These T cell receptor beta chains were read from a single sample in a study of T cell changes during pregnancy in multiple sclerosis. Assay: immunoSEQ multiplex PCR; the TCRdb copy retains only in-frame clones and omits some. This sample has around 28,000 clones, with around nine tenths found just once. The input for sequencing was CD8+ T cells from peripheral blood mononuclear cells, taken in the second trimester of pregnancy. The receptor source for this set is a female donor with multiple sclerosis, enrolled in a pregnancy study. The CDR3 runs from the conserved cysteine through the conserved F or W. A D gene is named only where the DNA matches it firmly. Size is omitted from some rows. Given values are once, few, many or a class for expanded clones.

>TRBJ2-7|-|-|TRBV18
CASSPTPPTYEQYF
TGTGCCAGCTCACCTACCCCGCCTACCTACGAGCAGTACTTC
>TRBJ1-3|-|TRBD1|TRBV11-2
CASSLGTGTIYF
TGTGCCAGCAGCTTAGGGACAGGCACCATATATTTT
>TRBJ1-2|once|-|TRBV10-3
CAISENGGNYGYTF
TGTGCCATCAGTGAGAATGGGGGGAACTATGGCTACACCTTC
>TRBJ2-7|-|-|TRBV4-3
CASSQAVGHPYEQYF
TGCGCCAGCAGCCAAGCAGTGGGACACCCCTACGAGCAGTACTTC
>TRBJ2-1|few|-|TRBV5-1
CASSLGQANEQFF
TGCGCCAGCAGCTTGGGGCAGGCCAATGAGCAGTTCTTC
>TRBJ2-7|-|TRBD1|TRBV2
CASFLGTGPFYEQYF
TGTGCCAGCTTCCTCGGGACAGGGCCTTTTTACGAGCAGTACTTC
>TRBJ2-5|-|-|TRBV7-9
CASSFHGLRETQYF
TGTGCCAGCAGCTTCCATGGACTTAGAGAGACCCAGTACTTC
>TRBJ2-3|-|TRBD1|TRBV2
CASRATGSRFSTDTQYF
TGTGCCAGCAGGGCGACAGGGTCCCGTTTTTCCACAGATACGCAGTATTTT
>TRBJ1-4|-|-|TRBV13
CASSSRTITNEKLFF
TGTGCCAGCAGCTCAAGGACAATTACTAATGAAAAACTGTTTTTT
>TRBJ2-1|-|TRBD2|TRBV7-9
CASTNVAGGGNEQFF
TGTGCCAGCACCAACGTAGCGGGAGGGGGCAATGAGCAGTTCTTC
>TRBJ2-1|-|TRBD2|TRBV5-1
CASSLGAGELINEQFF
TGCGCCAGCAGCTTGGGAGCGGGAGAGTTAATCAATGAGCAGTTCTTC
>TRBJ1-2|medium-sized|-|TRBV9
CASSVVEGKGYTF
TGTGCCAGCAGCGTAGTGGAGGGTAAAGGCTACACCTTC
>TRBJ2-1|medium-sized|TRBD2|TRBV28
CASSFPSGRDNEQFF
TGTGCCAGCAGTTTTCCCAGCGGGAGGGACAATGAGCAGTTCTTC
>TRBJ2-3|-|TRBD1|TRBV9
CASSTRQGFTDTQYF
TGTGCCAGCAGCACCCGACAGGGCTTCACAGATACGCAGTATTTT
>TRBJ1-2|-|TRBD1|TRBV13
CASSLAGGEDDGYTF
TGTGCCAGCAGCTTAGCAGGGGGTGAAGACGATGGCTACACCTTC
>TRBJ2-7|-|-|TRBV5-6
CASSMSGEQYF
TGTGCCAGCAGCATGTCAGGCGAGCAGTACTTC
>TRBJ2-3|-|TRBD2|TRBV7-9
CASSPFPGGTSTDTQYF
TGTGCCAGCAGCCCCTTTCCGGGAGGAACTAGCACAGATACGCAGTATTTT
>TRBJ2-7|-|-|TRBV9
CASSVGGSSYEQYF
TGTGCCAGCAGCGTAGGAGGTAGCAGCTACGAGCAGTACTTC
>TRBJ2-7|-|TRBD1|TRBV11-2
CASSDRGSMGTDSYEQYF
TGTGCCAGCAGCGATAGAGGCTCCATGGGGACAGACTCCTACGAGCAGTACTTC
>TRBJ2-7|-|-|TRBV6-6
CASSYLTVYEQYF
TGTGCCAGCAGTTACTTGACAGTATACGAGCAGTACTTC
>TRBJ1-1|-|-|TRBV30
CAWSVHRGAHTEAFF
TGTGCCTGGAGTGTACACCGGGGGGCGCACACTGAAGCTTTCTTT
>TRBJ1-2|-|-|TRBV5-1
CASSLASGGAGGYTF
TGCGCCAGCAGCTTGGCGAGCGGGGGTGCAGGTGGCTACACCTTC
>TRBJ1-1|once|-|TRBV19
CASSIARVGYTEAFF
TGTGCCAGTAGTATCGCCAGGGTAGGGTACACTGAAGCTTTCTTT
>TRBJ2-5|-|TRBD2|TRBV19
CASSIRTLAGGYQETQYF
TGTGCCAGTAGTATAAGGACTCTAGCGGGAGGTTACCAAGAGACCCAGTACTTC
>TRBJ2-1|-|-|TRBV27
CASSKQGGKRSYNEQFF
TGTGCCAGCAGTAAGCAGGGGGGCAAAAGATCCTACAATGAGCAGTTCTTC
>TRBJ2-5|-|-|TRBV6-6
CASSYSKQETQYF
TGTGCCAGCAGTTACTCTAAACAAGAGACCCAGTACTTC
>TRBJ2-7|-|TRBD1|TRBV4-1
CASSQTQGSSYEQYF
TGCGCCAGCAGCCAAACACAGGGGAGCTCCTACGAGCAGTACTTC
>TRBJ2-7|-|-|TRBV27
CASSLGQFFYEQYF
TGTGCCAGCAGTTTAGGACAGTTTTTCTACGAGCAGTACTTC
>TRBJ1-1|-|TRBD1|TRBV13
CASSLGIQGESGTEAFF
TGTGCCAGCAGCTTGGGGATACAGGGGGAGAGCGGCACTGAAGCTTTCTTT
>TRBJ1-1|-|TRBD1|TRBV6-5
CASGQVTNTEAFF
TGTGCCAGTGGACAGGTAACGAACACTGAAGCTTTCTTT
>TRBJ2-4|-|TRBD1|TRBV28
CASSLYRTGLAKNIQYF
TGTGCCAGCAGTTTATACCGGACAGGTTTAGCCAAAAACATTCAGTACTTC
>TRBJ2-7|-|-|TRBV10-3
CAISEPPGGGGLYEQYF
TGTGCCATCAGTGAACCCCCAGGAGGGGGCGGGCTCTACGAGCAGTACTTC
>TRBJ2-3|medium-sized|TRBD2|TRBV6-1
CASSGLAGADTQYF
TGTGCCAGCAGTGGACTAGCGGGAGCAGATACGCAGTATTTT
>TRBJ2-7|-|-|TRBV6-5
CASSSSRENEQYF
TGTGCCAGCAGTTCCTCTCGGGAGAACGAGCAGTACTTC
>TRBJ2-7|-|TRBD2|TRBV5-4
CASIGLAGRLYEQYF
TGTGCCAGCATCGGACTAGCGGGGAGACTCTACGAGCAGTACTTC
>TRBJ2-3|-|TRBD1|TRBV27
CASSDRGRGTDTQYF
TGTGCCAGCTCGGACAGGGGGCGCGGCACAGATACGCAGTATTTT